This passage covers 3 T cell receptor beta chains from one sample sequenced in a study of graft-versus-host responses after intestinal transplantation. Profiled with immunoSEQ multiplex PCR; TCRdb holds only in-frame clones, not every one. Here the sample spans 10,000 to 15,000 clones, about 30% being singletons. Plated together were roughly 200,000 CFSE-labeled responder cells and roughly 200,000 irradiated, violet-dye-labeled stimulator cells. The sample in question was alloreactive CD8+ T cells from a mixed lymphocyte reaction culture, obtained before intestinal transplant. Documented subset: CFSE-low proliferating T cells sorted from roughly six-day pre-transplant mixed lymphocyte reaction (GvH or HvG direction). The receptors were gathered from a human patient who received an intestinal transplant.

Only a few counts were recorded for this clone. This rearrangement joins TRBV6-1 to TRBJ2-7; D gene unclear. Germline V gene data show CDR1 as MNHNS and CDR2 as SASEGT. This CDR3 has 13 amino acids. V was trimmed by 8 bases and J by 0 bases, leaving 11 bases between them. CDR3 amino acids: CASGWSSSYEQYF. In DNA form, the CDR3 reads TGTGCCAGCGGGTGGTCTTCCTCCTACGAGCAGTACTTC.

A few counts support this clone. DNA for the CDR3: TGTGCCAGCAGTTATGGGAGGCTCTACGAGCAGTACTTC. As protein: CASSYGRLYEQYF. This chain links TRBV27 with TRBJ2-7; the D gene is possibly TRBD2 (6 bases). V was shortened by 4 bases and J by 3 bases, with 10 bases between the two germline ends. The CDR3 has 13 residues. Germline CDR1 and CDR2: MNHEY and SMNVEV (reference sequence).

The chain has TRBV28 and TRBJ1-2, with TRBD1 matching over 8 bases. J gave up 4 bases and V 6 bases, and 7 bases lay outside the gene matches. Germline CDR1 reads MDHEN; CDR2 reads SYDVKM. The CDR3 covers 14 residues. The CDR3 DNA reads TGTGCCAGCAGGTCGCAGGGGGCCTTCTATGGCTACACCTTC. It translates to CASRSQGAFYGYTF.